Below, one TCR beta chain is given with its context. Antigen specificity is unknown. This entry belongs to a study of T cells in Graves' hyperthyroidism and ophthalmopathy. Findings and caveats of the study: Ophthalmopathy and stable hyperthyroidism were told apart by a 13 V-J model. Within blood appeared most thyroid clonotypes that had expanded above 0.001.

Researchers amplified the TCR beta CDR3 regions from RNA transcripts. The primer set for the first-round RT-PCR of the TCR CDR3 was HTBI. TCRdb ran MiXCR on the multiplex PCR reads and lists one entry per CDR3 protein. The sample yields 500,000 or so distinct CDR3 sequences, more than 15% seen once. Orbital computed tomography, thyroid ultrasound, serum thyroxine and TRAb, and clinical symptoms together informed the diagnoses. 10 ml of fresh peripheral blood supplied the PBMCs. Material for sequencing was blood. This TCR was recovered from a woman younger than 45 with Graves' ophthalmopathy.

The CDR3 loop reads CSPDLAGGYNEQFF. The CDR3 nucleotides read TGCAGCCCTGACTTAGCGGGAGGATACAATGAGCAGTTCTTC. V gene TRBV20-1 combines with J gene TRBJ2-1, with 10 nucleotides matching TRBD2. This CDR3 is 14 amino acids long. In germline, CDR1 is DFQATT, CDR2 SNEGSKA (reference sequence).